These T cell receptor beta chains were read from a single sample in a study of blood T cell repertoires in COVID-19. Here immunoSEQ multiplex PCR was the method, and the copy in TCRdb shows in-frame clones only, minus some. This table has around 400,000 clones, more than 75% appearing once. Sample: peripheral blood. Source of these receptors: a woman aged 60-75 years with COVID-19, enrolled during active disease. The CDR3 runs from the conserved cysteine through the conserved F or W. The D gene is left open where the match is weak.

d_gene,j_gene,v_gene,CDR3aa
.,TRBJ2-7,TRBV4-1,CASSQVFGLSATYEQYF
TRBD1,TRBJ2-1,TRBV5-5,CASSLGTGSYNEQFF
TRBD2,TRBJ2-1,TRBV12-3/TRBV12-4,CASSHGLAGEQFF
TRBD1,TRBJ1-1,TRBV5-5,CASSHWDREAFF
TRBD1,TRBJ1-4,TRBV30,CAWSGGQVPTNEKLFF
.,TRBJ1-1,TRBV7-2,CASSSGPKGLTEAFF
TRBD2,TRBJ2-3,TRBV7-3,CASSLRPTSGVSTDTQYF
.,TRBJ1-4,TRBV6-2/TRBV6-3,CASSRGMMEALNEKLFF
TRBD2,TRBJ2-2,TRBV4-1,CASSQDARWRDYEHGGELFF
.,TRBJ1-5,TRBV4-1,CASSQVRTGYSNQPQHF
TRBD1,TRBJ1-6,TRBV6-5,CASSHSTGVNSPLHF
TRBD1,TRBJ2-6,TRBV2,CASRGGQGSGANVLTF
TRBD2,TRBJ2-5,TRBV30,CAWSGGGAQETQYF
.,TRBJ1-1,TRBV7-8,CASSPRTGVEAFF
.,TRBJ1-2,TRBV6-2/TRBV6-3,CASSALDRTLYGYTF
TRBD1,TRBJ1-4,TRBV3-1/TRBV3-2,CASTPGGYEKLFF
TRBD1,TRBJ1-1,TRBV7-9,CASSLDRKNEAFF
.,TRBJ2-3,TRBV19,CASSTRGSGTDTQYF
TRBD1,TRBJ1-5,TRBV28,CASASWRQGRSNQPQHF
.,TRBJ2-1,TRBV7-8,CASSLFFGVLEQFF
.,TRBJ1-1,TRBV6-6,CASSYTWTGNTEAFF
.,TRBJ1-5,TRBV6-2/TRBV6-3,CASSYAAGNQPQHF
TRBD1,TRBJ1-4,TRBV5-1,CASSSPGQGGEKLFF
TRBD1,TRBJ2-2,TRBV3-1/TRBV3-2,CASRPRPQGANTGELFF
.,TRBJ2-1,TRBV5-1,CASSADSQDNEQFF
.,TRBJ1-3,TRBV29-1,CSVEGGFNSGNTIYF
TRBD1,TRBJ2-5,TRBV7-2,CASSMDRGPETQYF
TRBD2,TRBJ2-2,TRBV7-6,CASSPLSGGANTGELFF
.,TRBJ2-3,TRBV9,CASSVDGGRDTQYF
TRBD1,TRBJ2-2,TRBV7-2,CASSLRGGYTGELFF
.,TRBJ1-2,TRBV2,CASSDTVDYGYTF